One sample yielded the 15 T cell receptor beta chains listed below, sequenced in a study of cytomegalovirus exposure and HLA in healthy donors. The PCR contained 60 Vbeta and 13 Jbeta primers. TCRdb keeps only in-frame clones here, not all; method: immunoSEQ multiplex PCR. The sample includes over 150,000 clones, around 80% seen only once; the top ten take under 4.5%. The sequenced sample consisted of PBMCs. These TCRs come from a woman in her thirties or forties in good health and CMV-seronegative.

The V and J genes are TRBV4-1 and TRBJ1-2, with D unclear. The ends were cut back, 0 bases at V and 11 bases at J, with 13 bases in the middle. The CDR3 runs to 13 residues. Germline loops: CDR1 MGHRA, CDR2 YSYEKL. CDR3 residues: CASSQDGVWEYTF. The CDR3 bases are TGCGCCAGCAGCCAAGATGGGGTTTGGGAGTACACCTTC.

This sequence joins TRBV14 and TRBJ2-7; D unresolved. The CDR3 is 13 residues long. Germline CDR1 reads SGHDN; CDR2 reads FVKESK. V was shortened by 1 base and J by 3 bases, with 7 bases between the two germline ends. CDR3 nucleotide sequence: TGTGCCAGCAGCCAAGCACAGAGCTACGAGCAGTACTTC. Amino acids: CASSQAQSYEQYF.

The chain recombines TRBV5-1 with TRBJ1-2, with D tentatively TRBD1 (5 bases). The germline CDR1 and CDR2 sequences are SGHRS and YFSETQ. This CDR3 is built from 15 residues. Deletions cut 4 bases from V and 4 bases from J, with 17 bases between. The CDR3 nucleotides are TGCGCCAGCAGCGGGGCCCCGGATCATAGCTATGGCTACACCTTC. Its protein is CASSGAPDHSYGYTF.

V is TRBV30 and J is TRBJ1-1, with D hard to call. The V and J ends lost 8 bases and 3 bases respectively, with 16 bases between them. The CDR3 sequence is 13 residues long. Germline CDR1 is GTSNPN and CDR2 is SVGIG (reference sequence). The CDR3 bases are TGTGCCCGAACGATCTCCCGAGACACTGAAGCTTTCTTT. It codes for CARTISRDTEAFF.

The chain combines TRBV6-6 with TRBJ1-1, with 10 nucleotides matching TRBD1. J gave up 4 bases and V 6 bases, and 5 bases lay outside the gene matches. The CDR3 runs to 14 residues. In germline, CDR1 is MNHNY, CDR2 SVGAGI (reference sequence). CDR3 nucleotide sequence: TGTGCCAGCAGGCCTGGGACAGGGGCCACTGAAGCTTTCTTT. Protein: CASRPGTGATEAFF.

The V and J genes are TRBV6-5 and TRBJ2-1; TRBD2 agrees at 9 bases. V was clipped by 7 bases and J by 4 bases; unmatched bases: 8. The CDR3 loop spans 15 amino acids. Germline CDR1 is MNHEY and CDR2 is SVGAGI. This CDR3 reads CASTLISGSYNEQFF. DNA of the CDR3: TGTGCCAGCACCCTAATTAGCGGGAGTTACAATGAGCAGTTCTTC.

V is TRBV2 and J is TRBJ2-1; 7 bases agree with TRBD1. Germline CDR1 SNHLY, CDR2 FYNNEI. The length of the CDR3 is 17 residues. V was clipped by 8 bases and J by 1 base; unmatched bases: 14. In nucleotides, the CDR3 is TGTGCCAGCCGCAGCCTGACAGGGAAGAATTCCTACAATGAGCAGTTCTTC. This translates into CASRSLTGKNSYNEQFF.

Here the CDR3 DNA reads TGTGCCAGCAGTTACTACGTTAGAGGGGGAGGGTATGGCTACACCTTC. Translating gives CASSYYVRGGGYGYTF. The chain recombines TRBV6-5 with TRBJ1-2; tentatively, D is TRBD1 (6 bases). The V end lost 1 base, the J end lost 5 bases, and 17 bases lay between the germline ends. Germline-derived CDR1 and CDR2 are MNHEY and SVGAGI. This CDR3 contains 16 residues.

V gene TRBV19 combines with J gene TRBJ2-3; 9 bases line up with TRBD2. The trim removed 7 bases at V and 7 bases at J, leaving 6 bases unmatched. This CDR3 has 13 residues. CDR1 and CDR2 from the germline V gene are LNHDA and SQIVND (reference sequence). The CDR3 DNA sequence: TGTGCCAGTAAACCTAGCGGGGTTAATACGCAGTATTTT. Amino acid sequence: CASKPSGVNTQYF. Full variable domain (rest looked up from reference TRBV19 and TRBJ2-3): DGGITQSPKYLFRKEGQNVTLSCEQNLNHDAMYWYRQDPGQGLRLIYYSQIVNDFQKGDIAEGYSVSREKKESFPLTVTSAQKNPTAFYLCASKPSGVNTQYFGPGTRLTVL.

The V gene is TRBV5-4, the J gene TRBJ2-1; D remains ambiguous. Germline assignment: CDR1 SGHNT and CDR2 YYREEE (reference sequence). This CDR3 comprises 13 residues. Trimming removed 5 bases at V and 6 bases at J, with 12 bases between. CDR3 sequence (DNA): TGTGCCAGCAGAACCTTCGGAGTCAATGAGCAGTTCTTC. Its translation: CASRTFGVNEQFF.

This clone was seen only once. This rearrangement joins TRBV6-6 to TRBJ2-7, with D maybe TRBD1 (6 bases). This CDR3 is built from 15 residues. The ends were cut back, 2 bases at V and 3 bases at J, with 14 bases in the middle. Germline V CDR1 and CDR2: MNHNY, SVGAGI (reference sequence). CDR3 amino acids: CASSYEQGNFYEQYF. CDR3 bases: TGTGCCAGCAGTTACGAGCAGGGGAACTTCTACGAGCAGTACTTC.

The genes are TRBV19 and TRBJ1-5; D uncertain. The CDR3 is made up of 14 amino acids. Deletions cut 8 bases from V and 2 bases from J, with 13 bases between. From germline, CDR1 is LNHDA and CDR2 SQIVND (reference sequence). CDR3 sequence (DNA): TGTGCCAGTCAGACCCAGGAGGGCAATCAGCCCCAGCATTTT. Translation: CASQTQEGNQPQHF.

The chain is built from TRBV29-1 and TRBJ1-5, with a possible D match to TRBD1 (5 bases). The CDR3 contains 13 residues. Germline CDR1 and CDR2: SQVTM and ANQGSEA. Deletions cut 7 bases from V and 0 bases from J, with 10 bases between. The CDR3 here is CSATVYSNQPQHF. The DNA of the CDR3 is TGCAGCGCGACAGTCTATAGCAATCAGCCCCAGCATTTT.

As DNA, the CDR3 is TGTGCCAGCAGCCAAGTAGAGGCGGATACGCAGTATTTT. This codes for CASSQVEADTQYF. The chain combines TRBV4-2 with TRBJ2-3; D call uncertain. V dropped 1 base and J dropped 6 bases, with 8 bases sitting between them. The CDR3 totals 13 residues. CDR1 LGHNA and CDR2 YNFKEQ come from the germline V gene.

This clone was found a few times. This chain joins TRBV7-8 and TRBJ2-5; D is perhaps TRBD1 (5 bases). Germline CDR1 reads SGHVS; CDR2 reads FQNEAQ. V lost 7 bases and J 5 bases, leaving 8 bases between the germline ends. The CDR3 totals 11 residues. The CDR3 loop is CASTKGETQYF. The CDR3 DNA is TGTGCCAGCACCAAGGGGGAGACCCAGTACTTC. The variable domain in full, with the rest retrieved from reference TRBV7-8 and TRBJ2-5, is GAGVSQSPRYKVAKRGQDVALRCDPISGHVSLFWYQQALGQGPEFLTYFQNEAQLDKSGLPSDRFFAERPEGSVSTLKIQRTQQEDSAVYLCASTKGETQYFGPGTRLLVL.